This passage covers 19 T cell receptor beta chains from one sample sequenced in a study of beta chain features in type 1 diabetes. What was sequenced were expressed TCRB transcripts, since all of the isolated RNA had been reverse transcribed. The assay was immunoSEQ multiplex PCR, and TCRdb's table has in-frame clones only and misses some. The data show roughly 41,000 clones, about 52% seen once. Sample: central memory CD4+ T cells from blood. The receptors come from a woman between 18 and 30 years old in good health.

The rearrangement links TRBV18 to TRBJ2-7; weak D call: TRBD1 (5 bases). Trimming shortened V by 3 bases and J by 0 bases, and 9 bases separated the two germline ends. Germline CDR1 reads KGHSH; CDR2 reads LQKENI. This CDR3 has 14 residues. The CDR3 reads CASSPTASSYEQYF. Here the CDR3 DNA reads TGTGCCAGCTCACCGACAGCGAGCTCCTACGAGCAGTACTTC.

This clone has just a few counts. Other nucleotide sequences in the sample specify the same CDR3. V is TRBV19 and J is TRBJ2-5; unclear D gene. Germline CDR1 reads LNHDA; CDR2 reads SQIVND (reference sequence). V was shortened by 3 bases and J by 2 bases, with 7 bases between the two germline ends. This CDR3 contains 13 residues. In DNA, the CDR3 is TGTGCCAGTAGTATCCAGGTGCAAGAGACCCAGTACTTC. This sequence encodes CASSIQVQETQYF.

The chain uses TRBV5-1 and TRBJ2-3, with TRBD2 matching over 7 bases. CDR1 is SGHRS, CDR2 YFSETQ, per germline. Losses at the gene ends were 1 base for V and 9 bases for J; bases not matched to a gene: 5. This CDR3 contains 13 residues. The CDR3 DNA is TGCGCCAGCAGCTTGAATTTGGGGGGGACGCAGTATTTT. This encodes CASSLNLGGTQYF.

This clone was seen a few times. The CDR3 protein is CASSQEARGSYEQYF. DNA of the CDR3: TGTGCCAGCAGCCAAGAAGCACGGGGGTCCTACGAGCAGTACTTC. The V call is TRBV5-4, the J call TRBJ2-7; tentative D call: TRBD2 (6 bases). CDR1 and CDR2 from the germline V gene are SGHNT and YYREEE (reference sequence). V gave up 4 bases and J gave up 1 base, with 15 bases separating them. The CDR3 is 15 amino acids.

The genes are TRBV11-2 and TRBJ2-5; D may be TRBD2 (5 bases). Trimming left V 4 bases short and J 2 bases short, with 20 bases between. The CDR3 is 17 residues long. Germline V CDR1 and CDR2: SGHAT, FQNNGV. The CDR3 DNA is TGTGCCAGCAGCTCCAAGACTACGCAGAGCCTGCAAGAGACCCAGTACTTC. It encodes CASSSKTTQSLQETQYF.

The table lists this clone with a few counts. This rearrangement joins TRBV7-6 to TRBJ2-1, with no clear D. The CDR3 totals 14 residues. Germline V gene data show CDR1 as SGHVS and CDR2 as FNYEAQ. The ends were cut back, 5 bases at V and 7 bases at J, with 15 bases in the middle. CDR3 in DNA: TGTGCCAGCAGCCACCCCCGGGTCCGGAATGAGCAGTTCTTC. This gives the protein CASSHPRVRNEQFF.

V and J are TRBV30 and TRBJ2-7; no clear D gene. V was trimmed by 2 bases and J by 6 bases, leaving 11 bases between them. Looked up from germline, CDR1 is GTSNPN and CDR2 is SVGIG (reference sequence). The CDR3 runs 12 residues. CDR3: CAWSSQFSEQYF. CDR3 nucleotide sequence: TGTGCCTGGAGTTCACAATTCTCCGAGCAGTACTTC.

The chain carries TRBV7-2 and TRBJ2-1, with D possibly being TRBD2 (6 bases). Trimming took 1 base from V and 6 from J, leaving 13 bases between them. Germline V gene data show CDR1 as SGHTA and CDR2 as FQGNSA. This CDR3 has 15 amino acids. Here the CDR3 DNA reads TGTGCCAGCAGCTTAGGGGCTGGGCGGGGCAATGAGCAGTTCTTC. This gives the protein CASSLGAGRGNEQFF. Variable domain in full (rest from reference TRBV7-2 and TRBJ2-1): GAGVSQSPSNKVTEKGKDVELRCDPISGHTALYWYRQSLGQGLEFLIYFQGNSAPDKSGLPSDRFSAERTGGSVSTLTIQRTQQEDSAVYLCASSLGAGRGNEQFFGPGTRLTVL.

J is TRBJ1-1 and V is TRBV23-1, with D perhaps TRBD1 (5 bases). TRBV23-1 belongs to the ORF category, with a function that is uncertain. The germline V and J ends were trimmed by 7 bases and 6 bases, with 18 bases remaining between them. The CDR3 is 14 residues long. As DNA, the CDR3 is TGCGCCAGCATCAAACGGGGGAATCAAGCTGAAGCTTTCTTT. Translating gives CASIKRGNQAEAFF.

The CDR3 region has the DNA TGTGCCAGCAGTGAAGGGCATTTCATGAACACTGAAGCTTTCTTT. This translates into CASSEGHFMNTEAFF. The chain is built from TRBV6-1 and TRBJ1-1; D gene ambiguous. V was trimmed by 1 base and J by 0 bases, leaving 9 bases between them. The CDR3 is 15 amino acids. Germline assignment: CDR1 MNHNS and CDR2 SASEGT.

The chain couples TRBV28 to TRBJ2-1; D gene unclear. Germline CDR1 and CDR2: MDHEN and SYDVKM. The ends were cut back, 1 base at V and 8 bases at J, with 9 bases in the middle. This CDR3 is 13 amino acids long. The CDR3 region has the DNA TGTGCCAGCAGTTTATTGGGCAGTCATGAGCAGTTCTTC. Amino acids: CASSLLGSHEQFF.

The V gene is TRBV2, the J gene TRBJ1-2; tentatively, D is TRBD1 (5 bases). Germline lookup yields CDR1 SNHLY and CDR2 FYNNEI. The CDR3 extends over 14 amino acids. V dropped 4 bases and J dropped 0 bases, with 9 bases sitting between them. The CDR3: CASSVGGANYGYTF. The CDR3 region has the DNA TGTGCCAGCAGTGTTGGGGGGGCTAACTATGGCTACACCTTC. Combining the CDR3 with reference TRBV2 and TRBJ1-2 gives the whole variable domain EPEVTQTPSHQVTQMGQEVILRCVPISNHLYFYWYRQILGQKVEFLVSFYNNEISEKSEIFDDQFSVERPDGSNFTLKIRSTKLEDSAMYFCASSVGGANYGYTFGSGTRLTVV.

There are a few counts of this clone. The chain recombines TRBV5-1 with TRBJ2-2; no clear D gene. The germline gives CDR1 SGHRS, CDR2 YFSETQ. V shed 2 bases and J shed 5 bases, with 19 bases lying between them. This CDR3 is 17 amino acids long. Here the CDR3 DNA reads TGCGCCAGCAGCTTATCCCCTCCGAGAGGCAGAACCGGGGAGCTGTTTTTT. It encodes CASSLSPPRGRTGELFF.

The table lists this clone with a few counts. V gene TRBV19 combines with J gene TRBJ2-3; no firm D call. There are 14 residues in the CDR3. Germline values: CDR1 LNHDA, CDR2 SQIVND (reference sequence). Trimming removed 5 bases at V and 6 bases at J, with 15 bases between. The CDR3 loop reads CASSFPPPADTQYF. DNA for the CDR3: TGTGCCAGTAGTTTTCCCCCGCCCGCGGATACGCAGTATTTT.

The rearrangement links TRBV4-1 to TRBJ2-7; D possibly corresponds to TRBD1 (5 bases). Matching the DNA end better, TRBJ2-5 makes the J call doubtful. CDR1 MGHRA and CDR2 YSYEKL come from the germline V gene. CDR3 length equals 14 residues. The CDR3 DNA reads TGCGCCAGCAGCCAAGGGTTCAGGGAAGAGACCCAGTACTTC. Its protein is CASSQGFREETQYF.

The rearrangement uses TRBV5-6 and TRBJ1-2; no clear D gene. The germline V gene encodes CDR1 SGHDT and CDR2 YYEEEE. Trimming took 0 bases from V and 8 from J, leaving 8 bases between them. The CDR3 is made up of 12 amino acids. The CDR3 here is CASSLEPPGYTF. The CDR3 DNA is TGTGCCAGCAGCTTGGAGCCGCCCGGCTACACCTTC. Together with reference TRBV5-6 and TRBJ1-2, the CDR3 gives the full variable domain: DAGVTQSPTHLIKTRGQQVTLRCSPKSGHDTVSWYQQALGQGPQFIFQYYEEEERQRGNFPDRFSGHQFPNYSSELNVNALLLGDSALYLCASSLEPPGYTFGSGTRLTVV.

This chain links TRBV19 with TRBJ1-3; TRBD1 matches 8 bases. Trimming took 10 bases from V and 3 from J; bases not matched to a gene: 14. Germline CDR1 reads LNHDA; CDR2 reads SQIVND (reference sequence). There are 16 residues in the CDR3. In DNA, the CDR3 is TGTGCCACCAGATTAGAGGACAGGGTATTTGGAAACACCATATATTTT. It yields the protein CATRLEDRVFGNTIYF.

The chain links TRBV19 to TRBJ1-5; no reliable D call. Germline lookup yields CDR1 LNHDA and CDR2 SQIVND (reference sequence). CDR3 length: 15 amino acids. Trimming removed 3 bases from V and 5 bases from J, with 14 bases in between. Here the CDR3 DNA reads TGTGCCAGTAGTATTTGGGCCGGCACGGATCAGCCCCAGCATTTT. Translating gives CASSIWAGTDQPQHF.

The chain employs TRBV7-2 and TRBJ2-2; no definite D call. This CDR3 is built from 14 residues. Between the trimmed V and J ends, which lost 4 bases and 0 bases, there was a span of 6 bases. Germline V gives CDR1 SGHTA, CDR2 FQGNSA. CDR3 bases: TGTGCCAGCAGCTCGGTCACGAACACCGGGGAGCTGTTTTTT. Translation: CASSSVTNTGELFF.